These 26 T cell receptor beta chains came from one sample sequenced in a study of cytotoxic CD8 clonotypes in ibrutinib-treated CLL. The assay was immunoSEQ multiplex PCR, and TCRdb's table has in-frame clones only and misses some. The sample lists 130,000 to 150,000 clones, under 95% seen once, with 10% to 14% in the top ten. Sequences were derived from PBMCs, sampled after 12 months of ibrutinib treatment. The receptors originated from a human donor with chronic lymphocytic leukemia.

V is TRBV28 and J is TRBJ2-5; TRBD1 aligns across 7 bases. CDR3 length: 15 amino acids. From germline, CDR1 is MDHEN and CDR2 SYDVKM. V lost 4 bases, J lost 1 base, and 6 bases stayed unmatched. CDR3 nucleotides: TGTGCCAGCAGTTCGAGGGACAGCTTCCAAGAGACCCAGTACTTC. Its protein is CASSSRDSFQETQYF.

This clone is a singleton in its sample. V usage is TRBV28 and J usage is TRBJ2-5; D is uncertain. Trimming cost V 2 bases and J 4 bases, with 8 bases left between them. Germline V gene sequence: CDR1 MDHEN, CDR2 SYDVKM. The length of the CDR3 is 13 residues. The CDR3 spells CASSLGGRETQYF. The CDR3 nucleotides read TGTGCCAGCAGTTTAGGCGGCCGAGAGACCCAGTACTTC. The full variable domain, rest sourced from reference TRBV28 and TRBJ2-5, is DVKVTQSSRYLVKRTGEKVFLECVQDMDHENMFWYRQDPGLGLRLIYFSYDVKMKEKGDIPEGYSVSREKKERFSLILESASTNQTSMYLCASSLGGRETQYFGPGTRLLVL.

The chain links TRBV29-1 to TRBJ1-1; 11 bases are a match to TRBD1. V lost 4 bases and J lost 7; bases outside the gene matches: 5. This CDR3 is built from 13 residues. The germline V gene encodes CDR1 SQVTM and CDR2 ANQGSEA. Written as DNA, the CDR3 is TGCAGCGTTGTGGGACAGGGGGGACTTGAAGCTTTCTTT. This codes for CSVVGQGGLEAFF. Full variable domain (missing parts from reference TRBV29-1 and TRBJ1-1): SAVISQKPSRDICQRGTSLTIQCQVDSQVTMMFWYRQQPGQSLTLIATANQGSEATYESGFVIDKFPISRPNLTFSTLTVSNMSPEDSSIYLCSVVGQGGLEAFFGQGTRLTVV.

The V gene is TRBV5-1, the J gene TRBJ2-1, with 7 bases aligning to TRBD2. The germline V gene encodes CDR1 SGHRS and CDR2 YFSETQ. The CDR3 extends over 14 amino acids. Trimming removed 6 bases from V and 3 bases from J; junction bases left unmatched: 6. The CDR3 loop is CASTLGGDYNEQFF. Here the CDR3 DNA reads TGCGCCAGCACCCTGGGAGGGGACTACAATGAGCAGTTCTTC.

This sequence joins TRBV28 and TRBJ2-7, with a weak D call TRBD1 (6 bases). Trimming cost V 5 bases and J 2 bases, with 10 bases left between them. Germline CDR1 reads MDHEN; CDR2 reads SYDVKM. CDR3 length: 13 residues. For the CDR3, the DNA is TGTGCCAGCAGTCAGACAGGCCCCTACGAGCAGTACTTC. This codes for CASSQTGPYEQYF.

The rearrangement uses TRBV7-9 and TRBJ2-7; unclear D gene. There are 12 residues in the CDR3. Trimming took 0 bases from V and 5 from J, leaving 5 bases between them. CDR1 SEHNR and CDR2 FQNEAQ come from the germline V gene (reference sequence). DNA of the CDR3: TGTGCCAGCAGCTTAGCGCTGGACGAGCAGTACTTC. As protein: CASSLALDEQYF.

V is TRBV10-1 and J is TRBJ1-5; D perhaps matches TRBD1 (5 bases). V lost 9 bases and J lost 6, with 24 bases in between. Germline CDR1 WNHNN, CDR2 SYGVQD (reference sequence). The length of the CDR3 is 16 residues. The CDR3 region has the DNA TGCGCCAGAAACCTACCCCGGGGGGGTGAAGTTCAGCCCCAGCATTTT. This translates into CARNLPRGGEVQPQHF.

This clone was seen just once. V is TRBV11-2 and J is TRBJ2-7, with a tentative D call TRBD2 (5 bases). Germline CDR1 is SGHAT and CDR2 is FQNNGV. Trimming cost V 3 bases and J 3 bases, with 9 bases left between them. The CDR3 covers 13 residues. The DNA of the CDR3 is TGTGCCAGCAGCTTCCGGGATTACTACGAGCAGTACTTC. Translation: CASSFRDYYEQYF.

The chain carries TRBV28 and TRBJ2-7; D perhaps matches TRBD2 (5 bases). V lost 2 bases to trimming and J lost 7 bases, with 9 bases between them. This CDR3 contains 12 residues. CDR1 and CDR2 (germline): MDHEN, SYDVKM. CDR3 in DNA: TGTGCCAGCAGTTTAGGAAGAGGGGAGCAGTACTTC. It specifies CASSLGRGEQYF.

This sequence joins TRBV27 and TRBJ2-1; no firm D call. The CDR3 contains 13 residues. V was clipped by 0 bases and J by 8 bases, with 8 bases between them. Germline values: CDR1 MNHEY, CDR2 SMNVEV (reference sequence). CDR3 bases: TGTGCCAGCAGTTTATCGGCGGAGCATGAGCAGTTCTTC. It is translated as CASSLSAEHEQFF.

The rearrangement uses TRBV9 and TRBJ1-3, with TRBD1 identical over 10 bases. V lost 2 bases and J lost 6; bases outside the gene matches: 5. Per germline, CDR1 SGDLS and CDR2 YYNGEE. The CDR3 contains 15 residues. The CDR3 DNA is TGTGCCAGCAGCGTTCGCGGGACAGGGGAAAACACCATATATTTT. Protein: CASSVRGTGENTIYF.

This chain links TRBV7-3 with TRBJ2-2, with no clear D. The CDR3 covers 15 residues. Germline CDR1 and CDR2: SGHTA and FQGTGA. The V end lost 6 bases, the J end lost 6 bases, and 17 bases lay between the germline ends. CDR3 amino acids: CASSSTDPGPGELFF. The DNA of the CDR3 is TGTGCCAGCAGTTCAACCGACCCAGGCCCCGGGGAGCTGTTTTTT.

This sequence joins TRBV28 and TRBJ2-7, with a weak D call TRBD1 (6 bases). From germline, CDR1 is MDHEN and CDR2 SYDVKM. CDR3 length equals 13 residues. Trimming pared 4 bases from V and 2 bases from J, leaving 9 bases between. The CDR3 sequence is CASSSGQTYEQYF. The CDR3 DNA reads as TGTGCCAGCAGTTCCGGACAGACCTACGAGCAGTACTTC. Filled out from reference TRBV28 and TRBJ2-7, the complete variable domain reads DVKVTQSSRYLVKRTGEKVFLECVQDMDHENMFWYRQDPGLGLRLIYFSYDVKMKEKGDIPEGYSVSREKKERFSLILESASTNQTSMYLCASSSGQTYEQYFGPGTRLTVT.

The chain combines TRBV27 with TRBJ2-7, with 9 nucleotides matching TRBD1. This CDR3 region has 19 residues. Germline CDR1 reads MNHEY; CDR2 reads SMNVEV (reference sequence). V shed 3 bases, J shed 4 bases, and the junction held 19 bases outside the gene matches. As DNA, the CDR3 is TGTGCCAGCAGTTTCCGCGTGGTTGGTTTGGGACAGGGCTCGTACGAGCAGTACTTC. This translates into CASSFRVVGLGQGSYEQYF.

This sequence joins TRBV29-1 and TRBJ1-2; 9 bases match TRBD1. Per germline, CDR1 SQVTM and CDR2 ANQGSEA. V lost 6 bases, J lost 0 bases, and 8 bases stayed unmatched. The CDR3 totals 15 residues. As DNA, the CDR3 is TGCAGCGTCCGCGGGACAGGGCAACCTAACTATGGCTACACCTTC. Protein: CSVRGTGQPNYGYTF.

The chain combines TRBV11-2 with TRBJ2-2; the D is unclear. The CDR3 length is 14 residues. Trimming pared 3 bases from V and 4 bases from J, leaving 9 bases between. Germline V CDR1 and CDR2: SGHAT, FQNNGV. The CDR3 here is CASSFGIFTGELFF. DNA for the CDR3: TGTGCCAGCAGCTTTGGGATCTTCACCGGGGAGCTGTTTTTT.

The J gene is TRBJ2-1, the V gene TRBV5-1; D is perhaps TRBD2 (6 bases). This CDR3 has 15 residues. With 0 bases removed from V and 0 bases from J, the gap between germline ends came to 7 bases. Germline-derived CDR1 and CDR2 are SGHRS and YFSETQ. The CDR3 is CASSLVGSSYNEQFF. The DNA of the CDR3 is TGCGCCAGCAGCTTGGTCGGGAGCTCCTACAATGAGCAGTTCTTC.

The chain carries TRBV7-9 and TRBJ2-7, with 11 bases fitting TRBD2. V trimming: 1 base; J trimming: 4 bases; junction bases outside the gene matches: 6. Germline V lookup: CDR1 SEHNR, CDR2 FQNEAQ (reference sequence). The CDR3 totals 16 residues. CDR3 protein: CASSLGLAGRSYEQYF. The CDR3 nucleotides read TGTGCCAGCAGCTTAGGACTAGCGGGACGATCATACGAGCAGTACTTC. Filled out from reference TRBV7-9 and TRBJ2-7, the complete variable domain reads DTGVSQNPRHKITKRGQNVTFRCDPISEHNRLYWYRQTLGQGPEFLTYFQNEAQLEKSRLLSDRFSAERPKGSFSTLEIQRTEQGDSAMYLCASSLGLAGRSYEQYFGPGTRLTVT.

The gene calls are TRBV18 and TRBJ2-5; 10 bases line up with TRBD1. Germline CDR1 reads KGHSH; CDR2 reads LQKENI. Trimming at V came to 3 bases and at J to 1 base, leaving 8 bases not matched to a gene. The CDR3 consists of 17 residues. This chain's CDR3 is CASSPSTGGPSQETQYF. The CDR3 DNA is TGTGCCAGCTCACCCTCGACAGGGGGCCCTTCCCAAGAGACCCAGTACTTC.

J is TRBJ2-4 and V is TRBV7-2, with D perhaps TRBD1 (5 bases). V lost 1 base and J 0 bases, leaving 10 bases between the germline ends. Germline V gene sequence: CDR1 SGHTA, CDR2 FQGNSA. This CDR3 is built from 16 residues. The DNA for the CDR3 is TGTGCCAGCAGCTTAGGTGGGGCTTCAGCCAAAAACATTCAGTACTTC. Translated, it gives CASSLGGASAKNIQYF.

J is TRBJ2-3 and V is TRBV4-2, with D perhaps assigned TRBD1 or TRBD2 (5 bases each). Between the trimmed V and J ends, which lost 4 bases and 6 bases, there was a span of 14 bases. Germline V CDR1 and CDR2: LGHNA, YNFKEQ. The CDR3 is made up of 14 amino acids. CDR3 DNA sequence: TGTGCCAGCAGCCCCGAGGGGTCGCGGGATACGCAGTATTTT. Its protein is CASSPEGSRDTQYF.

The CDR3 region is CASSWGGPGPKSYEQYF. The CDR3 region has the DNA TGTGCCAGCAGTTGGGGGGGGCCGGGGCCGAAGTCCTACGAGCAGTACTTC. This chain connects TRBV27 to TRBJ2-7; maybe TRBD2 (7 bases). This CDR3 region has 17 residues. The germline CDR1 and CDR2 sequences are MNHEY and SMNVEV (reference sequence). V lost 4 bases and J lost 1, with 20 bases in between.

This chain connects TRBV7-2 to TRBJ2-1, with D hard to call. The CDR3 is 11 amino acids. The germline V gene has CDR1 SGHTA and CDR2 FQGNSA. V lost 5 bases and J 13 bases, leaving 12 bases between the germline ends. In DNA, the CDR3 is TGTGCCAGCAGCGACGACCATACACAGTTCTTC. Its translation is CASSDDHTQFF.

The gene calls are TRBV28 and TRBJ2-3, with a tentative D call TRBD2 (6 bases). V gave up 2 bases and J gave up 1 base, with 13 bases separating them. The CDR3 has 16 residues. Per germline, CDR1 MDHEN and CDR2 SYDVKM. This CDR3 reads CASSLGRGHRTDTQYF. CDR3 bases: TGTGCCAGCAGTTTAGGGCGGGGCCACCGCACAGATACGCAGTATTTT.

The gene calls are TRBV9 and TRBJ1-3; 8 nucleotides match TRBD1. V lost 4 bases, J lost 0 bases, and 6 bases stayed unmatched. Germline CDR1 SGDLS, CDR2 YYNGEE. This CDR3 has 16 residues. The CDR3: CASSPRTGSSGNTIYF. The DNA for the CDR3 is TGTGCCAGCAGCCCGCGGACAGGGAGCTCTGGAAACACCATATATTTT.

The J gene is TRBJ2-2, the V gene TRBV6-6; D may be TRBD1 (5 bases). The CDR3 has 13 amino acids. The germline CDR1 and CDR2 sequences are MNHNY and SVGAGI (reference sequence). The ends were cut back, 8 bases at V and 1 base at J, with 8 bases in the middle. The DNA of the CDR3 is TGTGCCAGCGTCAGGGAGAACACCGGGGAGCTGTTTTTT. Translation: CASVRENTGELFF.